This TCR beta chain was recorded in a study of T cell repertoires in cytomegalovirus infection. Study-level background: Public signatures in TCR beta pointed to CMV infection and matching HLA type.

From the reads, TCRdb called clonotypes with MiXCR, one entry per CDR3 protein. The sample lists approximately 7,500 distinct CDR3 sequences, around 60% seen once, with approximately 73% in the top ten. As for this clonotype: The target antigen is unknown.

The germline V gene encodes CDR1 SGHTA and CDR2 FQGNSA. This CDR3 region has 11 residues. Trimming shortened V by 11 bases and J by 4 bases, and 9 bases separated the two germline ends. J is TRBJ1-5 and V is TRBV7-2; D is undetermined. The source material was PBMCs, sequenced either directly or after in vitro stimulation (not recorded which). This sequence originates from a human donor in good health (CMV status not recorded). Some clones in this sample may be carry-over from other donors' samples. CDR3 sequence: CAGGGNQPQHF. In nucleotides, the CDR3 is TGTGCCGGAGGCGGTAATCAGCCCCAGCATTTT. Complete variable domain (other parts from reference TRBV7-2 and TRBJ1-5): GAGVSQSPSNKVTEKGKDVELRCDPISGHTALYWYRQSLGQGLEFLIYFQGNSAPDKSGLPSDRFSAERTGGSVSTLTIQRTQQEDSAVYLCAGGGNQPQHFGDGTRLSIL.